This T cell receptor (beta chain) is drawn from a study of cytomegalovirus exposure and HLA in healthy donors (dated by TCRdb to about 2017). Regarding the research as a whole: In an earlier analysis of roughly 500 of the donors, under 300 Gb of sequence data and 95 million to 130 million unique TCR beta sequences from about 179 million T cells were reported. Around 320 gigabases of sequencing data and 78 million or so unique TCR sequences were included in an early release covering around 600 HLA-typed donors. Of the roughly 400 genotyped donors, over 65% fell in the genetic ancestry cluster associated with self-reported Caucasian donors. The study aimed to test whether signatures of past pathogen exposure could be identified by cataloging public T cell receptors. The study used immunosequencing to profile the T cell repertoires of approximately 630 subjects and linked those repertoires to cytomegalovirus serostatus. A separate validation cohort of 100 to 150 different subjects was used in addition to the approximately 700-subject first cohort. To predict cytomegalovirus infection status, the study combined high-throughput TCR immunosequencing, statistical association of individual TCRs with disease status, and machine learning. A later analysis re-analyzed previously published TCR beta repertoires from 650 to 800 donors and added high-resolution HLA genotyping to study TCR occurrence patterns. In the later analysis, no new phenotypic data were used to find candidate immune exposures; instead, reliance was placed on TCR beta sequences and their occurrence across donors. To decide whether each TCR beta V gene segment behaved as functional or pseudogenic, an earlier analysis of several hundred of the donors relied on high-throughput TCR beta sequencing. Donor age, sex, ethnicity and CMV serostatus were collected together with the repertoire data. A later genetic analysis took genome-wide SNP genotypes for about 55% of the roughly 670 donors and used that subset as a discovery cohort. Every discovery cohort repertoire had been produced on one sequencing platform. Both class I and class II loci were covered by HLA typing, at four-digit resolution. Typing coverage differed by locus: A, B, C, DRB1 and DQB1 were typed in roughly 629-640 donors, DQA1 in 522, DPA1 in 600 to 610, and DPB1 in around 440. Roughly five DR-DQ haplotypes were handled as single units for association and clustering, since linkage in the cohort was strong. On average, roughly 250,000 unique TCR beta nucleotide sequences were sequenced per donor among several hundred genotyped donors of the cohort, with roughly 18% of those sequences being non-productive. Here is what the overall study found, with its caveats: This cohort had only TCR beta chains sequenced, and the lack of alpha or paired-chain data limited which features could be detected. According to a later genetic analysis, donors in an Asian-associated ancestry cluster had fewer N-insertions in productive TCRs than the approximately 650-donor mean. Across donors, most TCR sequences were observed very rarely, whereas some public TCRs were present in many individuals. Linkage disequilibrium might explain the correlated functional status among segregating V segments, but an unknown experimental factor could not be excluded. Sequencing depth was assumed to be roughly uniform across donors in the presence/absence analyses, though that assumption may not hold. Most CMV-associated TCR beta chains appeared to be HLA-restricted in a later analysis, and the HLA associations seemed to be driven largely by CMV exposure. Three of the identified cytomegalovirus-associated TCR beta chains were confirmed in vitro to be specific for cytomegalovirus antigens. The classifier was reported to diagnose cytomegalovirus status with high specificity and sensitivity in both the original and validation cohorts. The sequencing pipeline was judged likely to have produced a cluster of highly shared sequence variants as a technical artifact. Some IMGT-functional V segments, including TRBV6-2 and TRBV6-3, could not be told apart with the 87-base-pair reads, so those segments were excluded. An association between a missense DCLRE1C variant and V-gene and J-gene trimming of TCR beta chains was found in a later genetic analysis and replicated in an independent cohort. When HLA alleles, especially DR and DQ, strongly co-occurred, TCR associations were difficult to assign to individual alleles. An earlier analysis of approximately 530 of the donors showed that most TCR beta V segments appeared in productive rearrangements either about 87% or about 30% of the time, which broadly matched IMGT annotations. In a later analysis, several top co-occurrence clusters were reported to appear linked to parvovirus B19, influenza, CMV and Epstein-Barr virus. The earlier analysis of nearly 600 of the donors excluded some 15 rarely observed V segments, including chromosome 9 orphons, because counts were too low. Specific HLA alleles were associated with more than 15,000 TCR beta sequences at a false discovery rate of 0.05 in a later analysis. For the cohort, immune exposure information was limited to CMV serostatus. A total of 150 to 200 TCR beta chains were listed by the study as associated with cytomegalovirus. It was suggested by the authors that the approach could potentially be generalized to other disease states and immunological phenotypes. A later analysis found that TCR association rates varied across HLA loci, with DRB1 alleles showing the most associated TCRs and HLA-C alleles the fewest. HLA typing was unavailable for some donors at each locus, so association tests used only the typed subset. In a later analysis, HLA-associated TCR beta chains showed more clonal expansion and lower generation probabilities than non-associated chains that were equally common. A further reported finding was that TCR beta sequences accurately predicted the HLA-A and HLA-B alleles for most subjects in the first cohort.

CDR1 SGHRS and CDR2 YFSETQ are derived from the germline V gene. V lost 4 bases and J lost 5 bases; the stretch between them is 10 bases long. Reading from cysteine to phenylalanine, the CDR3 counts 12 amino acids. This entry keeps only the CDR3 DNA: 36 bases, framed from base 1. The cohort comprised some 680 healthy bone marrow donors. Cohort members were all nominally healthy when sampled, although unrecorded immune exposures were likely present. The donor tested CMV seronegative and was one of the 352 seronegative cohort members. A peripheral blood sample was collected from each donor, and TCR beta sequencing was performed on peripheral blood mononuclear cells. Genomic DNA was extracted from the blood cell samples with the Qiagen DNeasy Blood Extraction Kit. In regard to this clone: This clone's antigen is unknown. No clone much larger than this one lies a single base away; base qualities are absent.

The protocol used for the library was the immunoSEQ multiplex PCR assay. A mixture of 60 forward primers for TCR Vbeta segments and 13 reverse primers for TCR Jbeta segments was used in the multiplex PCR. A multiplex PCR assay on genomic DNA amplified the CDR3 region of rearranged TCR beta genes. On the Illumina HiSeq System, the amplified TCR beta libraries were sequenced as 87-base-pair reads. In the source study's methods: In a later analysis, tens of millions of unique TCR beta chains were counted across the 666 repertoires, and roughly 11 million of these chains were shared by at least two donors. To remove PCR and sequencing errors, raw reads were error-corrected and collapsed into unique sequences using a nearest-neighbor algorithm that merged closely related sequences. CDR3 sequences were aligned to IMGT reference sequences to assign V, D and J gene segments. For a sequence to be retained, a match of at least six nucleotides was required to both a V gene segment and a J gene segment. Rearrangements were classified as productive when the CDR3 lacked stop codons and remained in frame with V and J, and all other rearrangements were classified as non-productive. CDR3 was defined by IMGT convention, running from the second conserved V-encoded cysteine to the conserved J-encoded phenylalanine. The earlier analysis of a few hundred of the donors excluded sequences that lacked an unambiguous match to a single V gene segment. In an earlier analysis of approximately 550 of the donors, V segments were called functional above 56.7% productive rearrangements and were called segregating when the between-donor standard deviation exceeded 5%. A statistical classification framework was built for diagnosing cytomegalovirus status from the catalog of TCR beta chain sequences. A later analysis assigned V and J genes by comparing TCR nucleotide sequences with IMGT/GENE-DB human TR gene sequences. In a later analysis, CDR3 sequences and most-parsimonious VDJ recombination scenarios were assigned using the TCRdist pipeline. In a later analysis, each TCR beta chain was defined by its CDR3 amino acid sequence together with its V-gene family, and reads lacking a unique V-gene family were excluded. In a later analysis, fewer than 650 highly shared, low-generation-probability nucleotide sequences were removed to address suspected cross-contamination and a sequencing artifact. A later analysis calculated a clonal expansion index for each public chain from normalized within-repertoire ranks of inferred template counts. In a later analysis, generation probabilities were computed with a VDJ recombination model fitted to out-of-frame rearrangements, and the resulting probabilities were checked against IGoR. Hypergeometric tests were used in a later analysis to score TCR-TCR, TCR-HLA and TCR-CMV co-occurrence, with a repertoire-size bias correction applied to the TCR pairs. In a later analysis, false discovery rates were estimated by permuting HLA or CMV assignments 20 times. A later analysis grouped co-occurring TCRs with DBSCAN, adding TCRdist sequence similarity when clustering within HLA-allele-positive subsets. Co-occurrence clustering excluded repertoires with fewer than 30,000 or more than 120,000 public chains, plus five with anomalous nucleotide sharing. The clones in this table, taken by TCRdb from immuneACCESS, are in-frame only. Not every clone is retained; where verified, under half of the shortfall comes from an unresolved V gene, and the cause of the rest is unknown. V, J and clone size are taken as reported in that table, and D and trimming were inferred from the DNA itself. This sample gives tens of thousands of clones in total; over 60% of them show up just once. The ten largest make up 6.5% of the sample.

What was sequenced was PBMCs. The receptor chain draws on TRBV5-1 and TRBJ2-7; no D gene is confidently identified. The clonotype comes from a man aged 30-40 years in good health and CMV-seronegative. For the CDR3, the sequence is CASSPNTDEQYF. Read as DNA, the sequence is TGCGCCAGCAGCCCAAACACCGACGAGCAGTACTTC.